Following are 21 T cell receptor beta chains from one sample sequenced in a study of blood T cells in healthy people across ages. For the second PCR, which ran for roughly 6 to 12 cycles, a sample-barcoded 5' primer and a J-beta primer mix were used. Each CDR3 protein gets one entry after TCRdb re-called the 5' RACE reads with MiXCR. The sample holds 700,000 to 800,000 distinct CDR3 sequences, about 40% seen once. Sequenced input: blood. The receptors here all came from a woman between 55 and 75 years old in good health.

This chain connects TRBV29-1 to TRBJ2-5; 9 bases line up with TRBD1. The end of the DNA aligns better with TRBJ2-4, so the J call may be wrong. This CDR3 comprises 13 residues. Germline CDR1 reads SQVTM; CDR2 reads ANQGSEA. The CDR3 is CSVEGTGLGIQYF. For the CDR3, the DNA is TGCAGCGTTGAGGGGACAGGGCTTGGCATTCAGTACTTC.

This clonotype was counted only a few times. The chain is built from TRBV7-9 and TRBJ2-1; D remains ambiguous. V gave up 5 bases and J gave up 7 bases, with 21 bases separating them. This CDR3 contains 16 residues. The germline gives CDR1 SEHNR, CDR2 FQNEAQ (reference sequence). The CDR3 DNA is TGTGCCAGCAGCCGCATTCTCCCAGAATACCGGAATGAGCAGTTCTTC. It translates to CASSRILPEYRNEQFF.

This clonotype occurred a few times. V is TRBV20-1 and J is TRBJ2-1, with D perhaps TRBD1 (6 bases). The J call may be wrong; the DNA end is better matched by TRBJ2-7. The CDR3 has 13 residues. The germline gives CDR1 DFQATT, CDR2 SNEGSKA (reference sequence). CDR3 DNA sequence: TGCAGTGTCCGGAATAGGGGGAACAATGAGCAGTACTTC. Translation gives CSVRNRGNNEQYF.

This clonotype appeared a few times. The V and J genes are TRBV5-6 and TRBJ2-3, with 10 bases lining up with TRBD2. CDR1 is SGHDT and CDR2 is YYEEEE in the germline V gene. J gave up 5 bases and V 0 bases, and 6 bases lay outside the gene matches. CDR3 length equals 16 residues. The chain's CDR3 is CASSLEAGGLRDTQYF. The CDR3 DNA is TGTGCCAGCAGCTTGGAAGCGGGGGGGCTTAGAGATACGCAGTATTTT.

The chain's CDR3 is CASSRDRLNPNYGYTF. CDR3 sequence (DNA): TGTGCCAGCAGCAGGGACAGACTAAACCCTAACTATGGCTACACCTTC. The chain has TRBV4-2 and TRBJ1-2; TRBD1 matches at 7 bases. Germline trimming cut 5 bases from V and 0 bases from J; bases unmatched to any gene: 9. The CDR3 spans 16 residues. Germline CDR1 LGHNA, CDR2 YNFKEQ.

This clonotype was observed a few times. This sequence joins TRBV12-3 or TRBV12-4 and TRBJ2-1; 12 bases are a match to TRBD2. The CDR3 covers 16 residues. The J segment lost 3 bases and the V segment lost 6 bases, leaving 6 bases of the junction unmatched. CDR3 bases: TGTGCCAGCAGCCGACTAGCGGGGGACATCTACAATGAGCAGTTCTTC. Protein product: CASSRLAGDIYNEQFF.

The gene calls are TRBV6-5 and TRBJ2-7; 7 bases agree with TRBD2. CDR3 length: 12 amino acids. The trim removed 8 bases at V and 8 bases at J, leaving 9 bases unmatched. Germline V gene sequence: CDR1 MNHEY, CDR2 SVGAGI. CDR3 in DNA: TGTGCCAGCGGGGGGGACTCCCCCCAGCAGTACTTC. Its translation: CASGGDSPQQYF.

The J gene is TRBJ2-7, the V gene TRBV3-1; D may be TRBD2 (5 bases). Germline CDR1 LGHDT, CDR2 YNNKEL (reference sequence). Trimming took 1 base from V and 2 from J, leaving 9 bases between them. This CDR3 spans 14 amino acids. CDR3: CASSQAGKTYEQYF. The DNA for the CDR3 is TGTGCCAGCAGCCAAGCCGGGAAGACCTACGAGCAGTACTTC.

The chain joins TRBV20-1 to TRBJ2-7; maybe TRBD2 (6 bases). The germline V gene encodes CDR1 DFQATT and CDR2 SNEGSKA (reference sequence). The CDR3 is made up of 12 amino acids. The CDR3 reads CSPQVEGYEQYF. CDR3 DNA: TGCAGCCCACAGGTGGAGGGCTACGAGCAGTACTTC.

V gene TRBV5-1 combines with J gene TRBJ2-7, with a possible D match to TRBD1 (6 bases). The CDR3 is 15 residues long. The V gene lost 4 bases and the J gene lost 3 bases, with 17 bases spanning the gap. CDR1 SGHRS and CDR2 YFSETQ come from the germline V gene. The CDR3 here is CASSPRQGFDYEQYF. CDR3 nucleotide sequence: TGCGCCAGCAGCCCTAGGCAGGGGTTTGACTACGAGCAGTACTTC.

This clonotype was detected a few times. The rearrangement joins TRBV4-3 to TRBJ2-6; unclear D gene. Germline loops: CDR1 LGHNA, CDR2 YSLEER. With 0 bases removed from V and 9 bases from J, the gap between germline ends came to 21 bases. CDR3 length equals 18 residues. Written as DNA, the CDR3 is TGCGCCAGCAGCCAAGAGGTAACGACCCAGATGGTCTTCAACGTCCTGACTTTC. This gives the protein CASSQEVTTQMVFNVLTF.

The V call is TRBV12-3 or TRBV12-4, the J call TRBJ1-1; D is unclear. The V gene lost 5 bases and the J gene lost 4 bases, with 5 bases spanning the gap. The CDR3 is made up of 11 amino acids. The CDR3 region has the DNA TGTGCCAGCAGTCAACTCACTGAAGCTTTCTTT. It encodes CASSQLTEAFF.

CDR3 residues: CSVAPSGYGYTF. CDR3 in DNA: TGCAGCGTCGCCCCCAGTGGTTATGGCTACACCTTC. V and J are TRBV29-1 and TRBJ1-2; D not resolved. V was trimmed by 6 bases and J by 5 bases, leaving 13 bases between them. This CDR3 region has 12 residues. Germline V CDR1 and CDR2: SQVTM, ANQGSEA.

This clonotype showed up just a few times. The gene calls are TRBV20-1 and TRBJ2-1; unclear D gene. The CDR3 extends over 12 amino acids. V dropped 3 bases and J dropped 6 bases, with 9 bases sitting between them. Looked up from germline, CDR1 is DFQATT and CDR2 is SNEGSKA (reference sequence). The CDR3 DNA sequence: TGCAGTGCTAGGGATAAGGTCAATGAGCAGTTCTTC. It is translated as CSARDKVNEQFF.

V usage is TRBV6-5 and J usage is TRBJ2-2; 11 bases are a match to TRBD2. V trimming: 6 bases; J trimming: 8 bases; junction bases outside the gene matches: 11. CDR1 and CDR2 (germline): MNHEY, SVGAGI. This CDR3 has 16 residues. DNA of the CDR3: TGTGCCAGCAGCCTAGCGGGAGGTGTACAGGGAGGGGAGCTGTTTTTT. Protein: CASSLAGGVQGGELFF.

This sequence joins TRBV6-2 or TRBV6-3 and TRBJ2-1; TRBD1 agrees at 10 bases. The J segment lost 5 bases and the V segment lost 6 bases, leaving 4 bases of the junction unmatched. The germline V gene has CDR1 MNHEY and CDR2 SVGEGT. The CDR3 loop spans 14 amino acids. CDR3 sequence (DNA): TGTGCCAGCAGAACCGGGACAGGGGACAATGAGCAGTTCTTC. Its protein product is CASRTGTGDNEQFF.

V and J are TRBV9 and TRBJ2-7; 12 nucleotides match TRBD1. The DNA end is a closer match to TRBJ2-4, so the J assignment may be wrong. From germline, CDR1 is SGDLS and CDR2 YYNGEE. The CDR3 is made up of 17 amino acids. The CDR3 spells CASSAATGQGARNIQYF. The CDR3 DNA sequence: TGTGCCAGCAGCGCAGCTACGGGACAGGGGGCGCGGAACATTCAGTACTTC.

Only a few counts were recorded for this clonotype. The gene calls are TRBV20-1 and TRBJ1-5, with D possibly being TRBD1 (5 bases). Deletions cut 6 bases from V and 4 bases from J, with 16 bases between. Looked up from germline, CDR1 is DFQATT and CDR2 is SNEGSKA (reference sequence). The CDR3 totals 14 residues. This CDR3 is CSAPPGGGNQPQHF. As DNA, the CDR3 is TGCAGTGCCCCACCCGGGGGGGGTAATCAGCCCCAGCATTTT.

This clonotype was detected a few times. V gene TRBV28 combines with J gene TRBJ2-7; D is perhaps TRBD1 or TRBD2 (5 bases each). This CDR3 spans 15 amino acids. The germline V gene has CDR1 MDHEN and CDR2 SYDVKM. The V and J ends lost 5 bases and 2 bases respectively, with 16 bases between them. The CDR3 bases are TGTGCCAGCAGTCGAGGGACCCACGGGACCTACGAGCAGTACTTC. Translation gives CASSRGTHGTYEQYF.

This clonotype has just a few counts. The chain links TRBV12-3 or TRBV12-4 to TRBJ1-2, with D unclear. V was clipped by 6 bases and J by 8 bases, with 10 bases between them. The CDR3 is made up of 11 amino acids. CDR3 amino acids: CASSSRSGYTF. The CDR3 region has the DNA TGTGCCAGCAGCAGCCGCAGCGGCTACACCTTC.

The J gene is TRBJ2-7, the V gene TRBV5-1; 9 bases align to TRBD1. With V trimmed by 3 bases and J by 1 base, 5 bases remained unmatched. Germline V gene sequence: CDR1 SGHRS, CDR2 YFSETQ. The CDR3 consists of 15 residues. The CDR3 loop reads CASSWGTGSSYEQYF. In DNA, the CDR3 is TGCGCCAGCAGCTGGGGGACAGGGAGTTCCTACGAGCAGTACTTC.